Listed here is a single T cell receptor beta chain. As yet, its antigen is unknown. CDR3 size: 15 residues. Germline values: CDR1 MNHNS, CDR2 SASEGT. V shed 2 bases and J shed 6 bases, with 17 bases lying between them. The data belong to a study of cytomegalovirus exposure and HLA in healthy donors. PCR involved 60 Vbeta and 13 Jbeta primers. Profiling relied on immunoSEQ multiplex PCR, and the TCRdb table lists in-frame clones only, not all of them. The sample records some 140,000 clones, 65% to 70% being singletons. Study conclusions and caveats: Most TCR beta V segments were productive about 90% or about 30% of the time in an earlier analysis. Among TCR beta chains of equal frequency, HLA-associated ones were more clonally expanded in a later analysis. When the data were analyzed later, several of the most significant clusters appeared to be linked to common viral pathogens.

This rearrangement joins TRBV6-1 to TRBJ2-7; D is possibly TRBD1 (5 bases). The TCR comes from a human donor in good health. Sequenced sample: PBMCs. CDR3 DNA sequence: TGTGCCAGCAGTGAACCACACCAGGGAAGAGCCGAGCAGTACTTC. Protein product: CASSEPHQGRAEQYF.